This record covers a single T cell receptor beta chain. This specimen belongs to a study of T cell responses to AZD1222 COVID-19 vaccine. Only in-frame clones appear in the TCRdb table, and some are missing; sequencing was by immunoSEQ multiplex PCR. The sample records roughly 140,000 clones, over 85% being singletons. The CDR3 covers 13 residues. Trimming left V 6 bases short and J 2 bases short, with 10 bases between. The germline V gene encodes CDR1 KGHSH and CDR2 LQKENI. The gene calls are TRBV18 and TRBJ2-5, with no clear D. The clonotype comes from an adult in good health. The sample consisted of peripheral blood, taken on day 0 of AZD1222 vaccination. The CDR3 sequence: CASSFVRQETQYF. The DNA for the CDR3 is TGTGCCAGCTCCTTCGTGAGGCAAGAGACCCAGTACTTC.